This T cell receptor beta chain was recovered during a study of blood T cell repertoires in COVID-19. Study as a whole: Donors in the United States, Italy and Spain gave samples during acute or convalescent COVID-19. T cells, B-cell-depleted T cells, or PBMCs provided the cDNA or gDNA that served as material.

Clones were read by immunoSEQ multiplex PCR, and TCRdb kept only the in-frame ones, dropping some. The repertoire holds some 330,000 clones, with about 87% as singletons. Deletions cut 4 bases from V and 4 bases from J, with 17 bases between. Germline V gene lookup returns CDR1 SGHDT and CDR2 YYEEEE. The CDR3 runs 15 residues. Participants were placed into cohorts based on the clinical history they reported. The sequence was obtained from a man between 40 and 49 years old in a cohort exposed to, infected with or recovered from COVID-19 (not recorded which). The J gene is TRBJ2-5, the V gene TRBV5-6, with a weak D call TRBD1 (6 bases). The sample taken for sequencing was PBMCs or T cells enriched from blood (not recorded which). CDR3 in amino acids: CASSPGQLKAETQYF. CDR3 coding DNA: TGTGCCAGCAGCCCAGGACAGCTTAAGGCAGAGACCCAGTACTTC. The whole variable domain, remainder taken from reference TRBV5-6 and TRBJ2-5, is DAGVTQSPTHLIKTRGQQVTLRCSPKSGHDTVSWYQQALGQGPQFIFQYYEEEERQRGNFPDRFSGHQFPNYSSELNVNALLLGDSALYLCASSPGQLKAETQYFGPGTRLLVL.